Following are 13 T cell receptor beta chains from one sample sequenced in a study of cytomegalovirus exposure and HLA in healthy donors. The study ran its PCR with 60 Vbeta and 13 Jbeta primers. The method was immunoSEQ multiplex PCR; TCRdb's version includes in-frame clones alone and lacks a portion of them. The table has approximately 140,000 clones, more than 80% seen once. The sample was PBMCs. The receptors come from a woman aged 35 to 49 in good health and CMV-seropositive.

This sequence joins TRBV2 and TRBJ1-2; D not resolved. Trimming removed 6 bases at V and 7 bases at J, with 15 bases between. This CDR3 is 13 amino acids long. Germline CDR1 reads SNHLY; CDR2 reads FYNNEI. CDR3: CASSPGSAGGYTF. CDR3 in DNA: TGTGCCAGCAGCCCCGGGAGCGCCGGTGGCTACACCTTC.

V and J are TRBV4-2 and TRBJ1-5; 7 bases are shared with TRBD1. Per germline, CDR1 LGHNA and CDR2 YNFKEQ. CDR3 size: 20 residues. V dropped 0 bases and J dropped 1; count of bases not matched to a gene: 15. CDR3 nucleotide sequence: TGTGCCAGCAGCCAAGATGTTCGTAGGGACAGCCGGGACAGCAATCAGCCCCAGCATTTT. Translated, it gives CASSQDVRRDSRDSNQPQHF.

The CDR3 nucleotides read TGTGCCAGCAGTGAACCCACAGGGGGCGTTGGAAACACCATATATTTT. Translation: CASSEPTGGVGNTIYF. The chain links TRBV6-1 to TRBJ1-3; 9 positions agree with TRBD1. V dropped 2 bases and J dropped 3; count of bases not matched to a gene: 5. The CDR3 contains 16 residues. Germline V CDR1 and CDR2: MNHNS, SASEGT.

The chain has TRBV28 and TRBJ2-7, with D possibly matching TRBD2 (6 bases). There are 14 residues in the CDR3. Germline-derived CDR1 and CDR2 are MDHEN and SYDVKM. Trimming removed 3 bases at V and 1 base at J, with 10 bases between. The CDR3 region has the DNA TGTGCCAGCAGTTTGGCTAGCGTGTCCTACGAGCAGTACTTC. Its translation: CASSLASVSYEQYF.

The count of this clone is one. The V and J genes are TRBV19 and TRBJ1-2; D uncertain. This CDR3 contains 17 residues. V lost 1 base to trimming and J lost 7 bases, with 22 bases between them. Germline CDR1 reads LNHDA; CDR2 reads SQIVND (reference sequence). CDR3 sequence (DNA): TGTGCCAGTAGTATAGCCCTAAGACGGAGCCCCCACGGTGGCTACACCTTC. Encoded protein: CASSIALRRSPHGGYTF.

The rearrangement uses TRBV5-1 and TRBJ1-2, with a possible D match to TRBD1 (5 bases). CDR1 and CDR2 from the germline V gene are SGHRS and YFSETQ. This CDR3 has 12 residues. V lost 4 bases and J 5 bases, leaving 9 bases between the germline ends. The CDR3 protein is CASSPDIYGYTF. In nucleotides, the CDR3 is TGCGCCAGCAGCCCGGACATTTATGGCTACACCTTC.

The chain recombines TRBV9 with TRBJ2-5, with D uncertain. Germline loops: CDR1 SGDLS, CDR2 YYNGEE. V dropped 2 bases and J dropped 0 bases, with 8 bases sitting between them. CDR3 length: 14 residues. The CDR3 loop reads CASSVAADQETQYF. CDR3 nucleotide sequence: TGTGCCAGCAGCGTTGCGGCCGACCAAGAGACCCAGTACTTC.

With respect to this clone: Its ends do not fully match the called genes, so a read error is possible. The V gene is TRBV5-4, the J gene TRBJ2-3; tentatively, D is TRBD1 or TRBD2 (5 bases each). Germline V CDR1 and CDR2: SGHNT, YYREEE (reference sequence). This CDR3 region has 15 residues. CDR3 nucleotides: TGTGCCAGCAGTTTGGGGGTCGGGAGCACAGATACGCAGTATTTT. It encodes CASSLGVGSTDTQYF.

This chain uses TRBV7-2 with TRBJ2-3; tentatively, D is TRBD2 (6 bases). The V end lost 0 bases, the J end lost 5 bases, and 12 bases lay between the germline ends. There are 15 residues in the CDR3. Germline values: CDR1 SGHTA, CDR2 FQGNSA. CDR3 amino acids: CASSLALAVGDTQYF. For the CDR3, the DNA is TGTGCCAGCAGCTTAGCACTAGCAGTAGGAGATACGCAGTATTTT.

The chain is built from TRBV5-4 and TRBJ2-1; D is uncertain. Trimming took off 1 base at V and 5 bases at J, with 4 bases between the two ends. Germline V gene sequence: CDR1 SGHNT, CDR2 YYREEE (reference sequence). The CDR3 length is 12 residues. The CDR3 coding sequence is TGTGCCAGCAGCTTGTTTAACAATGAGCAGTTCTTC. As protein: CASSLFNNEQFF.

V is TRBV6-5 and J is TRBJ1-4, with D unclear. The CDR3 runs to 13 residues. V was clipped by 4 bases and J by 5 bases, with 8 bases between them. Germline-derived CDR1 and CDR2 are MNHEY and SVGAGI. Here the CDR3 DNA reads TGTGCCAGCAGTTTAACCCGGAATGAAAAACTGTTTTTT. It yields the protein CASSLTRNEKLFF.

V and J are TRBV12-5 and TRBJ2-5; weak D call: TRBD2 (5 bases). The germline V gene encodes CDR1 LGHNT and CDR2 FRNRAP. The CDR3 sequence is 13 residues long. V was shortened by 5 bases and J by 2 bases, with 9 bases between the two germline ends. This chain's CDR3 is CASGRGLQETQYF. The CDR3 DNA reads as TGTGCTAGTGGTCGAGGACTTCAAGAGACCCAGTACTTC.

The chain recombines TRBV4-2 with TRBJ2-4, with 8 bases identical to TRBD1. Germline assignment: CDR1 LGHNA and CDR2 YNFKEQ. This CDR3 has 17 amino acids. After removal of 0 bases from V and 4 bases from J, the junction contained 8 bases not matched to a gene. The CDR3 DNA sequence: TGTGCCAGCAGCCAAGATATCCGAACAGGGGGGAAAAACATTCAGTACTTC. Residues: CASSQDIRTGGKNIQYF.